This TCR beta chain was sequenced during a study of brain T cells in children with intractable seizures. General study points: Only CDR3 sequence similarity suggested viral specificity, without known HCMV serostatus. Clones missing pre-surgery may reflect undersampling of that blood sample.

Method: immunoSEQ multiplex PCR; TCRdb's copy keeps in-frame clones and lacks some. The sample yields some 64,000 clones, about 96% seen once. Surgery cases with the highest brain T cell transcript signatures were chosen for sequencing. Pre-surgery treatment included at least one anti-epileptic drug. V lost 5 bases to trimming and J lost 7 bases; unmatched junction nucleotides: 12. The CDR3 runs to 16 residues. From germline, CDR1 is MDHEN and CDR2 SYDVKM. As for this clone: Its antigen is undetermined.

The sample here was peripheral blood, taken at surgery. The chain employs TRBV28 and TRBJ1-4, with TRBD1 matching 8 bases. The TCR sequence derives from a boy in the first two years of life with focal cortical dysplasia and intractable seizures. The CDR3 spells CASSLLYRGTFEKLFF. The CDR3 nucleotides read TGTGCCAGCAGTCTGCTATACAGGGGGACCTTTGAAAAACTGTTTTTT.